This T cell receptor (beta chain) comes out of a study of cytomegalovirus exposure and HLA in healthy donors. Study conclusions and caveats: In an earlier analysis, in approximately 630 donors, most V segments appeared productive either ~87% or ~30% of the time. Donors were assumed by presence/absence analyses to have roughly uniform sequencing depth. Follow-up analysis later connected one missense variant in DCLRE1C with trimming of TCR beta V- and J-genes. While the bulk of TCR sequences proved rare, some public TCRs turned up in many donors.

This CDR3 spans 15 amino acids. The germline V gene has CDR1 SGHRS and CDR2 YFSETQ. V gave up 4 bases and J gave up 2 bases; unmatched junction bases: 2. Researchers ran the PCR with 60 Vbeta and 13 Jbeta primers. Assay used: immunoSEQ multiplex PCR; TCRdb lists only in-frame clones, some missing. The sample carries just over 200,000 clones, approximately 70% recorded once. In regard to this clone: What it binds is unknown.

The source of this sequence is a man in his forties in good health and CMV-seropositive. The chain couples TRBV5-1 to TRBJ2-5; TRBD2 agrees at 13 bases. The sample taken for sequencing was PBMCs. CDR3 sequence: CASSLTSGGQETQYF. CDR3 coding DNA: TGCGCCAGCAGCCTGACTAGCGGGGGGCAAGAGACCCAGTACTTC.